The sequence of this TCR beta chain was determined in a study of CD8 T cells in ankylosing spondylitis. General observations from the study: There were earlier reports of some motif variants in reactive arthritis synovial fluid and blood. The authors found the disease-linked clones to be CD8+ and relatively rare in peripheral blood. Within ankylosing spondylitis blood, a TCR beta motif made up of eight or nine highly homologous variants appeared to be characteristic.

The J segment lost 0 bases and the V segment lost 3 bases, leaving 4 bases of the junction unmatched. This CDR3 is 15 amino acids long. Germline CDR1 SQVTM, CDR2 ANQGSEA. It was by quantitative 5'-RACE with molecular barcodes that TCR beta libraries were made. One entry per CDR3 protein, called by TCRdb with MiXCR from the 5' RACE reads. Of about 700,000 distinct CDR3 sequences listed, under 20% are singletons. This clonotype occurred a few times. Antigen specificity is unknown. This chain joins TRBV29-1 and TRBJ2-4; TRBD1 matches at 8 bases. The sequence was collected from a male donor with ankylosing spondylitis. The specimen sequenced was blood, either unsorted or a sorted T cell fraction (not recorded which). The chain's CDR3 is CSVDGTGQAKNIQYF. The CDR3 DNA follows: TGCAGCGTTGATGGGACAGGACAAGCCAAAAACATTCAGTACTTC.